The clone carrying this T cell receptor (beta chain) showed up just once. This sample is drawn from a study of technical replicates of blood from a handful of donors. V lost 4 bases to trimming and J lost 7 bases; unmatched junction nucleotides: 10. The CDR3 is made up of 16 amino acids. Germline lookup yields CDR1 SGHNT and CDR2 YYREEE (reference sequence). Libraries were prepared by immunoSEQ multiplex PCR; TCRdb keeps only in-frame clonotypes and omits some of them. The sample contains around 92,000 clones, about 95% of which appear only once. The sequencing input was T cells isolated from PBMCs. This sequence originates from a human donor in good health. The genes are TRBV5-4 and TRBJ2-1, with 11 bases that match TRBD2. The CDR3: CASSNPLAGAANEQFF. As DNA, the CDR3 is TGTGCCAGCAGCAACCCACTAGCGGGGGCCGCAAATGAGCAGTTCTTC.